This TCR beta chain derives from a study of graft-versus-host responses after intestinal transplantation. Study context: Recipients had multivisceral, liver-intestinal, or isolated intestinal transplants. Anti-thymocyte globulin was used for induction in all recipients, who then took tacrolimus and steroids for approximately 3 years. Study-level points and caveats: Allografts carried high graft-versus-host to host-versus-graft clonal ratios in patients having graft-donor T cell macrochimerism.

Points on this clone: Its antigen is currently unknown.

Using immunoSEQ multiplex PCR, the repertoire was profiled, and TCRdb retains in-frame clones only, with some absent. The sample holds about 110,000 clones; 87% are singletons and the top ten take over 0.6%. Germline CDR1 MNHEY, CDR2 SVGAGI. The V end was cut by 5 bases, the J end by 4 bases, with 16 bases between. There are 15 residues in the CDR3. The receptor comes from a human donor who was the organ donor for an intestinal transplant. The chain has TRBV6-5 and TRBJ2-3; D may correspond to TRBD1 or TRBD2 (5 bases each). Sequenced material: unstimulated CD4+ T cells sorted from spleen or lymph node cells, taken before transplant. CDR3 sequence (DNA): TGTGCCAGCAGTCTTCAGGGACGGGTAGCAGATACGCAGTATTTT. Protein: CASSLQGRVADTQYF.